Presented here are 15 T cell receptor beta chains from one specimen sequenced in a study of cytomegalovirus exposure and HLA in healthy donors. 13 Jbeta primers and 60 Vbeta primers were used for the PCR. Some clones are missing from TCRdb's copy, which holds only in-frame ones; the method was immunoSEQ multiplex PCR. The top ten clones hold more than 1.5% of a sample with over 85,000 clones, 76% of them seen once. The sample taken for sequencing was PBMCs. These receptors originate from a man aged 40-50 years in good health and CMV-seronegative.

This clone was counted a single time. The V gene is TRBV5-6, the J gene TRBJ1-4, with 8 positions matching TRBD1. Trimming took 4 bases from V and 6 from J; bases not matched to a gene: 2. The CDR3 is 13 residues long. Germline CDR1 reads SGHDT; CDR2 reads YYEEEE. The CDR3 reads CASSTDRDEKLFF. Here the CDR3 DNA reads TGTGCCAGCAGCACGGACAGGGATGAAAAACTGTTTTTT.

The genes are TRBV9 and TRBJ1-2; tentatively, D is TRBD1 (5 bases). Germline-derived CDR1 and CDR2 are SGDLS and YYNGEE. The CDR3 extends over 15 amino acids. V dropped 0 bases and J dropped 6 bases, with 15 bases sitting between them. This CDR3 reads CASSVGPARVDGYTF. CDR3 bases: TGTGCCAGCAGCGTAGGCCCCGCCAGGGTCGATGGCTACACCTTC.

The J gene is TRBJ2-5, the V gene TRBV6-1; TRBD1 is a possible D gene (6 bases). Germline lookup yields CDR1 MNHNS and CDR2 SASEGT. The CDR3 contains 15 residues. V shed 4 bases and J shed 1 base, with 13 bases lying between them. CDR3 sequence reads: CASSGRGPLQETQYF. In DNA form, the CDR3 reads TGTGCCAGCAGTGGCAGGGGCCCGCTCCAAGAGACCCAGTACTTC.

This clone was observed a single time. One end of the junction does not line up with germline, which may come from a read error. The chain combines TRBV7-9 with TRBJ2-7, with D perhaps matching TRBD1 (5 bases). The CDR3 totals 16 residues. CDR1 SEHNR and CDR2 FQNEAQ come from the germline V gene (reference sequence). CDR3 nucleotides: TGTTCCAGCAGCTTAGGGGCAGACCAATTCTCCTACGAGCAGTACTTC. Its protein product is CSSSLGADQFSYEQYF.

The chain is built from TRBV5-1 and TRBJ2-3; 9 bases align to TRBD2. The CDR3 totals 19 residues. V gave up 0 bases and J gave up 2 bases; unmatched junction bases: 13. CDR1 SGHRS and CDR2 YFSETQ come from the germline V gene. The CDR3 region has the DNA TGCGCCAGCAGCTTGGGATTCCCGGGACTAGCCGAGCTCACAGATACGCAGTATTTT. Translation: CASSLGFPGLAELTDTQYF. The full variable domain, completed using reference TRBV5-1 and TRBJ2-3, is KAGVTQTPRYLIKTRGQQVTLSCSPISGHRSVSWYQQTPGQGLQFLFEYFSETQRNKGNFPGRFSGRQFSNSRSEMNVSTLELGDSALYLCASSLGFPGLAELTDTQYFGPGTRLTVL.

The rearrangement joins TRBV10-3 to TRBJ2-1; TRBD1 matches at 8 bases. With 6 bases clipped from V and 8 bases from J, the junction kept 12 bases outside the gene matches. This CDR3 comprises 15 residues. The germline V gene has CDR1 ENHRY and CDR2 SYGVKD. The chain's CDR3 is CAIRTTGTGTDEQFF. The CDR3 coding sequence is TGTGCCATCAGGACCACGGGGACAGGAACCGATGAGCAGTTCTTC.

The chain combines TRBV28 with TRBJ1-1; 7 bases are a match to TRBD1. The V gene end was trimmed by 4 bases and the J gene end by 5 bases; junction bases not matched to a gene: 7. The germline CDR1 and CDR2 sequences are MDHEN and SYDVKM. This CDR3 comprises 14 residues. CDR3: CASSSRGLRTEAFF. The DNA for the CDR3 is TGTGCCAGCAGTTCTAGGGGGCTGAGGACTGAAGCTTTCTTT. Combining the CDR3 with reference TRBV28 and TRBJ1-1 gives the whole variable domain DVKVTQSSRYLVKRTGEKVFLECVQDMDHENMFWYRQDPGLGLRLIYFSYDVKMKEKGDIPEGYSVSREKKERFSLILESASTNQTSMYLCASSSRGLRTEAFFGQGTRLTVV.

The chain links TRBV9 to TRBJ2-5, with TRBD2 as a possible D gene (6 bases). The DNA matches TRBJ2-7 better at its end, which makes the J call doubtful. The CDR3 is 16 residues long. The germline gives CDR1 SGDLS, CDR2 YYNGEE. The chain's CDR3 is CASSVSLGDLGFEQYF. For the CDR3, the DNA is TGTGCCAGCAGCGTCTCTTTGGGGGACTTAGGGTTCGAGCAGTACTTC.

The rearrangement uses TRBV12-5 and TRBJ2-5; D ambiguous. The germline V gene has CDR1 LGHNT and CDR2 FRNRAP. Between the trimmed V and J ends, which lost 7 bases and 1 base, there was a span of 19 bases. The length of the CDR3 is 16 residues. In DNA, the CDR3 is TGTGCTAGTGCGCCTAGTATCTTGAGACCCCAAGAGACCCAGTACTTC. Protein product: CASAPSILRPQETQYF.

The rearrangement joins TRBV23-1 to TRBJ1-5; D is perhaps TRBD1 (6 bases). TRBV23-1 is recorded as an ORF, its role being uncertain. V lost 2 bases and J lost 6, with 17 bases in between. The CDR3 spans 16 residues. The CDR3 region has the DNA TGCGCCAGCAGTCAAAGAGTTGGGGGGGCGGGTCAGCCCCAGCATTTT. Translating gives CASSQRVGGAGQPQHF.

V gene TRBV6-5 combines with J gene TRBJ2-3; the match to TRBD2 covers 8 bases. The CDR3 runs to 15 residues. CDR1 and CDR2 (germline): MNHEY, SVGAGI. V dropped 4 bases and J dropped 3; count of bases not matched to a gene: 6. CDR3: CASSSSGLGTDTQYF. CDR3 sequence (DNA): TGTGCCAGCAGTTCCTCGGGACTAGGGACAGATACGCAGTATTTT.

This chain uses TRBV28 with TRBJ2-1, with 9 bases fitting TRBD2. From germline, CDR1 is MDHEN and CDR2 SYDVKM. J gave up 6 bases and V 5 bases, and 8 bases lay outside the gene matches. This CDR3 spans 15 amino acids. This chain's CDR3 is CASSLEVAGVNEQFF. The DNA of the CDR3 is TGTGCCAGCAGTCTAGAAGTAGCGGGAGTCAATGAGCAGTTCTTC.

This chain links TRBV5-1 with TRBJ2-5; 8 bases fit TRBD1. This CDR3 region has 15 residues. V shed 2 bases and J 5 bases; nucleotides not matched to a gene: 8. Germline CDR1 SGHRS, CDR2 YFSETQ. The CDR3 spells CASSFGSGGTETQYF. In DNA, the CDR3 is TGCGCCAGCAGCTTTGGGTCAGGGGGCACGGAGACCCAGTACTTC.

The chain is built from TRBV19 and TRBJ2-6; D gene ambiguous. The CDR3 has 17 amino acids. Deletions cut 4 bases from V and 4 bases from J, with 17 bases between. Germline V gene data show CDR1 as LNHDA and CDR2 as SQIVND (reference sequence). CDR3 sequence: CASSTRTGSGGANVLTF. CDR3 DNA: TGTGCCAGTAGTACCCGCACCGGGTCCGGAGGGGCCAACGTCCTGACTTTC. Together with reference TRBV19 and TRBJ2-6, the CDR3 gives the full variable domain: DGGITQSPKYLFRKEGQNVTLSCEQNLNHDAMYWYRQDPGQGLRLIYYSQIVNDFQKGDIAEGYSVSREKKESFPLTVTSAQKNPTAFYLCASSTRTGSGGANVLTFGAGSRLTVL.

This chain uses TRBV14 with TRBJ2-5; possible D gene TRBD1, 7 bases. Looked up from germline, CDR1 is SGHDN and CDR2 is FVKESK. This CDR3 has 14 amino acids. Trimming took 4 bases from V and 5 from J, leaving 14 bases between them. The CDR3 loop is CASSPRRGRETQYF. The CDR3 bases are TGTGCCAGCAGCCCCCGGAGGGGGCGGGAGACCCAGTACTTC.